Listed below are T cell receptor beta chains from one sample, sequenced in a study of HIV-infected patients and healthy controls. Each CDR3 protein is one row after TCRdb ran MiXCR on the 5' RACE reads. The data show approximately 15,000 distinct CDR3 sequences, 6% to 9% seen once. The sequenced sample consisted of blood. The source of these receptors is an adult in good health. The CDR3 runs from the conserved cysteine through the conserved F or W. A D gene is named only where the DNA matches it firmly. The size field is filled for only some rows; it gives once, few, many or a size class.

clone size,J gene,D gene,V gene,CDR3 DNA,CDR3 protein
medium-sized,TRBJ2-4,TRBD1,TRBV9,TGTGCCAGCAGCTCCAGGGGGCATAACTCCAAAAACATTCAGTACTTC,CASSSRGHNSKNIQYF
many,TRBJ2-5,TRBD1,TRBV7-9,TGTGCCAGCAGCTTAAATGGACAGGGCCAAGAGACCCAGTACTTC,CASSLNGQGQETQYF
medium-sized,TRBJ1-1,-,TRBV2,TGTGCCAGCCTGACCCAGGGTTTAGCGTCAGCTTTCTTT,CASLTQGLASAFF
medium-sized,TRBJ2-5,-,TRBV7-6,TGTGCCAGCAGCTTTGGGGTCTCTGAGACCCAGTACTTC,CASSFGVSETQYF
many,TRBJ2-2,-,TRBV14,TGTGCCAGCAGCCGTCAGGCCCCCGGGGAGCTGTTTTTT,CASSRQAPGELFF
many,TRBJ2-1,-,TRBV20-1,TGCAGTGCTAGCCTAGCTATTCTAAATGAGCAGTTCTTC,CSASLAILNEQFF
-,TRBJ1-3,TRBD1,TRBV5-4,TGTGCCAGCAGCTTTATGACAGGGCCCGGAAACACCATATATTTT,CASSFMTGPGNTIYF
-,TRBJ2-7,TRBD2,TRBV5-6,TGTGCCAGCAGCTGGGGCGGGGGTAGCTCCTACGAGCAGTACTTC,CASSWGGGSSYEQYF
many,TRBJ2-7,TRBD2,TRBV25-1,TGTGCCAGCGGACTAGCGGGAGGGAGCTACGAGCAGTACTTC,CASGLAGGSYEQYF
many,TRBJ2-3,-,TRBV29-1,TGCAGCGTTGTTGCCGTCACAGATACGCAGTATTTT,CSVVAVTDTQYF
medium-sized,TRBJ1-1,-,TRBV12-5,TGTGCTAGTGGTTTGGACAGGGTCGCTGAAGCTTTCTTT,CASGLDRVAEAFF
many,TRBJ2-7,-,TRBV12-3/TRBV12-4,TGTGCCAGCAGTTTTGCCTCCTACGAGCAGTACTTC,CASSFASYEQYF
medium-sized,TRBJ1-4,TRBD1,TRBV7-2,TGTGCCAGCAGCTTAGGACTAGGGACAGGGAATGAAAAACTGTTTTTT,CASSLGLGTGNEKLFF
few,TRBJ1-2,-,TRBV20-1,TGCAGTGCTATCGACAGAAACTATGGCTACACCTTC,CSAIDRNYGYTF
many,TRBJ2-7,-,TRBV5-1,TGCGCCAGCAGCTCGGAGTTGGCCGAGCAGTACTTC,CASSSELAEQYF
many,TRBJ2-5,-,TRBV2,TGTGCCGGGGGGACAGAACAAGAGACCCAGTACTTC,CAGGTEQETQYF
many,TRBJ2-1,TRBD2,TRBV6-5,TGTGCCAGCAGCCCCTTAGCGGGGGGGGTTAGAAATGAGCAGTTCTTC,CASSPLAGGVRNEQFF
-,TRBJ2-1,-,TRBV5-1,TGCGCCAGCAGCTTGCGGCTAGCCTTCTCCTACAATGAGCAGTTCTTC,CASSLRLAFSYNEQFF
many,TRBJ1-1,-,TRBV19,TGTGCCAGTAGTATAAGCCCAGGGTCTCTTGGAGCTTTCTTT,CASSISPGSLGAFF
many,TRBJ2-7,TRBD1,TRBV12-3/TRBV12-4,TGTGCCAGCAGAAGACAGGGCTACGAGCAGTACTTC,CASRRQGYEQYF
-,TRBJ1-2,-,TRBV30,TGTGCCTGGAGTCGGGAGAATGGCTACACCTTC,CAWSRENGYTF
medium-sized,TRBJ1-1,-,TRBV6-5,TGTGCCAGCAGTGTTACAGGGTGGGGCACTGAAGCTTTCTTT,CASSVTGWGTEAFF
medium-sized,TRBJ2-2,-,TRBV12-3/TRBV12-4,TGTGCCAGCAGTGACCCCAGGGGAGGCGGGGAGCTGTTTTTT,CASSDPRGGGELFF